The next 11 T cell receptor beta chains were all read from a single sample in a study of CD8 T cells in Susac syndrome (dated by TCRdb to the late 2010s). Libraries were prepared through the immunoSEQ multiplex PCR assay. RNA was extracted using the RNeasy kit, and roughly 0.5 to 1 microgram was reverse transcribed with random hexamers. TCRdb reanalyzed the raw reads on its own, using fastp at Q25 for trimming and MiXCR for clone calling, and kept in-frame beta chains. Rows are unified per CDR3 protein, each entry keeping the most common DNA and genes. Here the sample has about 300,000 distinct CDR3 sequences; 70% to 90% occur a single time. 0.11% of the sample lies in the top ten. The sequenced sample consisted of CD8+ T cells from PBMCs. These receptor sequences come from a human donor with multiple sclerosis.

V gene TRBV7-8 combines with J gene TRBJ1-2; tentatively, D is TRBD1 (5 bases). This CDR3 region has 13 residues. Germline V lookup: CDR1 SGHVS, CDR2 FQNEAQ. The V end was cut by 5 bases, the J end by 8 bases, with 15 bases between. The CDR3 DNA is TGTGCCAGCAGCCCCAGGGTAGCTCGGGGCTACACCTTC. Protein product: CASSPRVARGYTF.

The rearrangement links TRBV12-3 or TRBV12-4 to TRBJ1-4; 7 positions agree with TRBD1. The CDR3 is 16 residues long. V lost 5 bases to trimming and J lost 3 bases; unmatched junction nucleotides: 9. CDR3 residues: CASSPGGFSANEKLFF. The CDR3 DNA sequence: TGTGCCAGCAGTCCAGGGGGGTTTTCTGCTAATGAAAAACTGTTTTTT.

This clonotype has only one observation. The rearrangement joins TRBV28 to TRBJ1-1, with 7 positions matching TRBD1. Germline CDR1 is MDHEN and CDR2 is SYDVKM. Trimming took 5 bases from V and 0 from J; bases not matched to a gene: 12. The CDR3 totals 17 residues. In DNA, the CDR3 is TGTGCCAGCAGTGCTGACAGGGAAGGAGGGATGAACACTGAAGCTTTCTTT. This gives the protein CASSADREGGMNTEAFF.

The J gene is TRBJ2-2, the V gene TRBV7-9, with a tentative D call TRBD2 (6 bases). The CDR3 has 15 residues. The germline gives CDR1 SEHNR, CDR2 FQNEAQ (reference sequence). V was pared by 3 bases and J by 0 bases, with 8 bases between. Written as DNA, the CDR3 is TGTGCCAGCAGCTTGGTAGCGGCGAACACCGGGGAGCTGTTTTTT. It specifies CASSLVAANTGELFF.

The chain recombines TRBV7-2 with TRBJ2-3; TRBD2 agrees at 10 bases. The CDR3 totals 18 residues. J was trimmed by 2 bases and V by 4 bases; bases with no gene match: 12. Germline V gene sequence: CDR1 SGHTA, CDR2 FQGNSA. The CDR3 sequence: CASSSRLLAGGHTDTQYF. The CDR3 nucleotides are TGTGCCAGCAGCTCCCGTTTATTAGCGGGAGGCCACACAGATACGCAGTATTTT.

The rearrangement joins TRBV18 to TRBJ2-2; D is perhaps TRBD1 (6 bases). CDR3 size: 16 residues. CDR1 KGHSH and CDR2 LQKENI come from the germline V gene. Trimming took 0 bases from V and 4 from J, leaving 12 bases between them. CDR3 nucleotide sequence: TGTGCCAGCTCACCACCGTACAGGGAAGGCACCGGGGAGCTGTTTTTT. It translates to CASSPPYREGTGELFF.

The chain joins TRBV6-5 to TRBJ2-1, with D tentatively TRBD1 or TRBD2 (5 bases each). Trimming left V 4 bases short and J 6 bases short, with 13 bases between. The CDR3 spans 14 residues. Germline CDR1 reads MNHEY; CDR2 reads SVGAGI. The CDR3 DNA sequence: TGTGCCAGCAGTTTCCGAGGGACCTTCAATGAGCAGTTCTTC. As protein: CASSFRGTFNEQFF.

The rearrangement links TRBV10-3 to TRBJ1-2; 7 bases agree with TRBD1. The junction had 13 bases not matched to a gene; V was cut back by 7 bases and J by 8 bases. The CDR3 is made up of 14 amino acids. CDR1 and CDR2 from the germline V gene are ENHRY and SYGVKD. The CDR3 protein is CAIIPNDRVGGYTF. The CDR3 DNA reads as TGTGCCATCATCCCCAATGACAGGGTTGGAGGCTACACCTTC.

This sequence joins TRBV7-2 and TRBJ2-5; 7 bases fit TRBD1. This CDR3 contains 17 residues. Trimming cost V 4 bases and J 5 bases; bases outside gene matches: 16. Germline-derived CDR1 and CDR2 are SGHTA and FQGNSA. CDR3 in DNA: TGTGCCAGCAGCTCTCCCCACGTGGACAGGCGCGTGGAGACCCAGTACTTC. Protein: CASSSPHVDRRVETQYF.

The sample holds one count of this clonotype. The chain uses TRBV6-2 or TRBV6-3 and TRBJ2-7, with 9 bases fitting TRBD1. Trimming cost V 6 bases and J 5 bases; bases outside gene matches: 5. Germline loops: CDR1 MNHEY, CDR2 SVGEGT. The CDR3 sequence is 13 residues long. As DNA, the CDR3 is TGTGCCAGCAGCTTACAGGGGGCCAACGAGCAGTACTTC. This gives the protein CASSLQGANEQYF.

The V call is TRBV6-5, the J call TRBJ2-1, with D possibly matching TRBD1 (6 bases). V lost 5 bases and J lost 6, with 17 bases in between. This CDR3 is 15 amino acids long. In germline, CDR1 is MNHEY, CDR2 SVGAGI. In DNA, the CDR3 is TGTGCCAGCAGTCCCGGCAGGGGCGCCGGCAATGAGCAGTTCTTC. Its protein product is CASSPGRGAGNEQFF.